This T cell receptor (beta chain) came from a study of blood T cell repertoires in COVID-19. Overall study context: Collection of acute and convalescent COVID-19 samples took place in the United States, Italy and Spain.

Patients from Seattle were sampled longitudinally, starting during active infection. The germline gives CDR1 SGHNT, CDR2 YYREEE (reference sequence). The CDR3 consists of 18 residues. With V trimmed by 5 bases and J by 4 bases, 19 bases remained unmatched. Original analysis: Amplification of reference gene primers provided the estimated nucleated cell counts. Libraries were prepared by immunoSEQ multiplex PCR; TCRdb keeps only in-frame clonotypes and omits some of them. The DNA gave D and trimming, while V, J and clone size come from that table. The sample carries a few hundred thousand clones, roughly nine tenths recorded once.

Sequenced: peripheral blood. The receptor's source is a woman in her twenties or thirties with COVID-19, enrolled during active disease. V gene TRBV5-4 combines with J gene TRBJ1-1, with 8 positions matching TRBD1. CDR3 residues: CASRLPAVPGGLCTEAFF. The DNA for the CDR3 is TGTGCCAGCAGACTTCCGGCGGTGCCAGGGGGCCTTTGCACTGAAGCTTTCTTT. Full variable domain (rest looked up from reference TRBV5-4 and TRBJ1-1): ETGVTQSPTHLIKTRGQQVTLRCSSQSGHNTVSWYQQALGQGPQFIFQYYREEENGRGNFPPRFSGLQFPNYSSELNVNALELDDSALYLCASRLPAVPGGLCTEAFFGQGTRLTVV.